Sequencing of this TCR beta chain was carried out in a study of T-cell memory formation after mild COVID-19. Study-wide results and limits: Within pre-infection memory, some responding clones were found, suggesting cross-reactive memory joined.

The CDR3 contains 16 residues. Germline values: CDR1 SGHVS, CDR2 FNYEAQ. The V end was cut by 0 bases, the J end by 3 bases, with 15 bases between. TCRdb reprocessed the 5' RACE reads with MiXCR, giving one entry per CDR3 protein. This sample has 400,000 to 500,000 distinct CDR3 sequences, with less than 25% found just once. This clonotype was seen a handful of times. Antigen: not known. The material sequenced was PBMCs or a T cell subset sorted from them (not recorded which). This sequence was found in an adult woman who had mild COVID-19 (a few samples of this study predate the infection). Cell type and time point are not known. The V and J genes are TRBV7-6 and TRBJ2-7, with TRBD2 as a possible D gene (6 bases). The CDR3 spells CASSLASPPTSYEQYF. DNA for the CDR3: TGTGCCAGCAGCTTAGCGAGTCCGCCGACTAGCTACGAGCAGTACTTC.